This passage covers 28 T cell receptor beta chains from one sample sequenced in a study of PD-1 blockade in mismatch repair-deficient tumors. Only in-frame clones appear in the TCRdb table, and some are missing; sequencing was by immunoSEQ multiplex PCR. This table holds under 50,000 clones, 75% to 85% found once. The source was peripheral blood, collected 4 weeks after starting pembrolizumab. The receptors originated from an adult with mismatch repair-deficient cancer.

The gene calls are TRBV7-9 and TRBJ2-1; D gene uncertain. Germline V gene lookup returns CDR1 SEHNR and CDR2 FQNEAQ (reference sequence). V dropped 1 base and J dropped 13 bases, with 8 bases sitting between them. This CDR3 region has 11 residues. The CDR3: CASSLGTPQFF. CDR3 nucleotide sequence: TGTGCCAGCAGCTTAGGGACCCCCCAGTTCTTC. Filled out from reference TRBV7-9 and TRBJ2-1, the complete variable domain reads DTGVSQNPRHKITKRGQNVTFRCDPISEHNRLYWYRQTLGQGPEFLTYFQNEAQLEKSRLLSDRFSAERPKGSFSTLEIQRTEQGDSAMYLCASSLGTPQFFGPGTRLTVL.

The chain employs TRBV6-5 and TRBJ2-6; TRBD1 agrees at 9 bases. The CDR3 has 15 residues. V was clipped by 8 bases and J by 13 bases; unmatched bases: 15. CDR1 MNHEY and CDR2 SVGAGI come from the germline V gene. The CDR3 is CASLGRSGDRVVLTF. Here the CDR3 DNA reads TGTGCCAGCCTAGGTCGGAGCGGGGACAGGGTGGTCCTGACTTTC.

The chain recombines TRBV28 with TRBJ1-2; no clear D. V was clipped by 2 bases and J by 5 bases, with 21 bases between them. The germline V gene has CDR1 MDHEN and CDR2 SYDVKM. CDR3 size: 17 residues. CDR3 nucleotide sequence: TGTGCCAGCAGTTTACCAACACGGAGAAGAGGAAGATATGGCTACACCTTC. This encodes CASSLPTRRRGRYGYTF.

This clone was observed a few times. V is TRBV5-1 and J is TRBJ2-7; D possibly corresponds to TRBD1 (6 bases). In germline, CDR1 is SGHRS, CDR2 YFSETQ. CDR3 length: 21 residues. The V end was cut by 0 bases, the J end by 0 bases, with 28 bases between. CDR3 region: CASSLAFPRTVRKGSSYEQYF. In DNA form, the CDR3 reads TGCGCCAGCAGCTTGGCTTTTCCTCGGACAGTCCGGAAAGGAAGCTCCTACGAGCAGTACTTC.

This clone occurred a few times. CDR3 sequence reads: CASSESQGLETQYF. Written as DNA, the CDR3 is TGTGCCAGCAGTGAATCGCAGGGGCTGGAGACCCAGTACTTC. This rearrangement joins TRBV25-1 to TRBJ2-5; tentatively, D is TRBD1 (6 bases). Per the germline V gene, CDR1 is MGHDK and CDR2 is SYGVNS. V was shortened by 1 base and J by 5 bases, with 11 bases between the two germline ends. This CDR3 is 14 amino acids long. The full variable domain, with the rest looked up from reference TRBV25-1 and TRBJ2-5, is EADIYQTPRYLVIGTGKKITLECSQTMGHDKMYWYQQDPGMELHLIHYSYGVNSTEKGDLSSESTVSRIRTEHFPLTLESARPSHTSQYLCASSESQGLETQYFGPGTRLLVL.

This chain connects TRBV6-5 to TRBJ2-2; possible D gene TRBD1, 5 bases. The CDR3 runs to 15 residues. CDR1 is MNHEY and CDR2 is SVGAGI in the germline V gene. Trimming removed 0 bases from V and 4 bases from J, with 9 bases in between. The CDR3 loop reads CASSYSQGSTGELFF. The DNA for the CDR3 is TGTGCCAGCAGTTACTCGCAGGGAAGCACCGGGGAGCTGTTTTTT.

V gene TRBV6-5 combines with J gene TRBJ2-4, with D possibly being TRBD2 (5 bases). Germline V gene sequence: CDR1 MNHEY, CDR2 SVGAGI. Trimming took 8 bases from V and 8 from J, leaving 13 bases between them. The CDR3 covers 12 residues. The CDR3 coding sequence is TGTGCCAGCTTGGGTGACGGGGACATTCAGTACTTC. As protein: CASLGDGDIQYF.

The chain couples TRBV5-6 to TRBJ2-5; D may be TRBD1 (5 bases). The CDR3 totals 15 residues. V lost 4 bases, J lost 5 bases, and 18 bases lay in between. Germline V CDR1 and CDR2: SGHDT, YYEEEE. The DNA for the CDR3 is TGTGCCAGCAGCATGTCCAGTCAGGGCGGTGAGACCCAGTACTTC. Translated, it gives CASSMSSQGGETQYF.

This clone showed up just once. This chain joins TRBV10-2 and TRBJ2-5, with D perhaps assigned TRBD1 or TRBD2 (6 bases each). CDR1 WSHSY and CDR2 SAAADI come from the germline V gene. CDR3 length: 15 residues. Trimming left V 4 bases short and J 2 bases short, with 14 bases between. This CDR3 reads CASSGPEGGQETQYF. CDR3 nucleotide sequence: TGCGCCAGCAGTGGGCCGGAAGGGGGGCAAGAGACCCAGTACTTC.

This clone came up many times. In DNA form, the CDR3 reads TGCGCCAGCAGCTATATCCCCGTGGCTGGATGGAATGAGCAGTTCTTC. This sequence encodes CASSYIPVAGWNEQFF. The chain uses TRBV5-1 and TRBJ2-1; D remains ambiguous. This CDR3 comprises 16 residues. Germline CDR1 reads SGHRS; CDR2 reads YFSETQ. The V and J ends lost 3 bases and 7 bases respectively, with 20 bases between them.

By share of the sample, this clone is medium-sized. CDR3 DNA sequence: TGTGCCAGCAGTTACTTGATGGACTACACTGAAGCTTTCTTT. Its protein product is CASSYLMDYTEAFF. This chain links TRBV6-6 with TRBJ1-1; D remains ambiguous. Trimming stripped 1 base from V and 3 bases from J, with 9 bases between. The CDR3 is made up of 14 amino acids. CDR1 and CDR2 from the germline V gene are MNHNY and SVGAGI (reference sequence).

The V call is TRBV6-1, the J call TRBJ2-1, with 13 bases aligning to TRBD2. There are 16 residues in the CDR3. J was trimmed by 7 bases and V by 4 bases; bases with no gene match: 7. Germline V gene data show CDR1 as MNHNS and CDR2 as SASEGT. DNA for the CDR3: TGTGCCAGCAGTGCCCGACTAGCGGGAGGTCTAAATGAGCAGTTCTTC. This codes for CASSARLAGGLNEQFF.

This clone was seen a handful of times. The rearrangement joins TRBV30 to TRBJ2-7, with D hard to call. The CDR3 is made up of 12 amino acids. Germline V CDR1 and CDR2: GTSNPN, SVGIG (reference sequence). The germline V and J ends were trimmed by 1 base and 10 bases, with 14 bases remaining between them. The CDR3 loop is CAWSATPSPQYF. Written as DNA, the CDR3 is TGTGCCTGGAGTGCGACGCCCAGCCCCCAGTACTTC.

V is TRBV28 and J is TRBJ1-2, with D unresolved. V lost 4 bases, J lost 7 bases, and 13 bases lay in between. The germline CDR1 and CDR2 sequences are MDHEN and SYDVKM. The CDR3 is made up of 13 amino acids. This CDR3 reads CASSWASAGGYTF. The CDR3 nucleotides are TGTGCCAGCAGTTGGGCCTCCGCAGGTGGCTACACCTTC.

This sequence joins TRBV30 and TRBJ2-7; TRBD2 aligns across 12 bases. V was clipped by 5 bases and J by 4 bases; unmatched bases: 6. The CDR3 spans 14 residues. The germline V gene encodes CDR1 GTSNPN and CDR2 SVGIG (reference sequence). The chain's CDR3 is CAWSTSGRWYEQYF. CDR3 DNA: TGTGCCTGGTCCACTAGCGGGAGGTGGTACGAGCAGTACTTC.

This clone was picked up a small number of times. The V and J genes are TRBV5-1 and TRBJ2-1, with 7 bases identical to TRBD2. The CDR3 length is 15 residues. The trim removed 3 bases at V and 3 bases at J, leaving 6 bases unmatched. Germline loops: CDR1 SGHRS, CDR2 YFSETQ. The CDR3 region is CASSYRPGGYNEQFF. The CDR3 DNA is TGCGCCAGCAGCTACAGGCCGGGGGGCTACAATGAGCAGTTCTTC.

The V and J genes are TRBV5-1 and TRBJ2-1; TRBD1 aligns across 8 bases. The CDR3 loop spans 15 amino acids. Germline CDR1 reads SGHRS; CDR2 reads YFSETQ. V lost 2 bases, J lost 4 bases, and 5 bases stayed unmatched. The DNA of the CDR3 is TGCGCCAGCAGCTTCGGACAGGGTGCTTACAATGAGCAGTTCTTC. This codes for CASSFGQGAYNEQFF.

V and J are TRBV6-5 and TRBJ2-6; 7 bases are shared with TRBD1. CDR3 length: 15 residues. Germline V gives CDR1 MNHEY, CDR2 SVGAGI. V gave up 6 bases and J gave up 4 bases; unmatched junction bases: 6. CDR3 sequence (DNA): TGTGCCAGCAGGCAATACAGGGGAGGGGCCAACGTCCTGACTTTC. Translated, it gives CASRQYRGGANVLTF.

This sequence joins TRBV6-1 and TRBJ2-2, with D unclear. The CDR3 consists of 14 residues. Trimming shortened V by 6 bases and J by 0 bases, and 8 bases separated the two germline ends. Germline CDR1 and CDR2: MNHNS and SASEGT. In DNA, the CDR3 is TGTGCCAGCAGGCTAGGAACGAACACCGGGGAGCTGTTTTTT. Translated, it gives CASRLGTNTGELFF.

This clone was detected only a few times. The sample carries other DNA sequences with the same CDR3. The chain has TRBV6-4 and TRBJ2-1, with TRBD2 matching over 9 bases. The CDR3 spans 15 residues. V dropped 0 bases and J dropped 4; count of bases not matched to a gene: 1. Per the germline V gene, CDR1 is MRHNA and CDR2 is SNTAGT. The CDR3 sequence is CASSDSSGSYNEQFF. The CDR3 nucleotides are TGTGCCAGCAGTGACTCTAGCGGGAGTTACAATGAGCAGTTCTTC.

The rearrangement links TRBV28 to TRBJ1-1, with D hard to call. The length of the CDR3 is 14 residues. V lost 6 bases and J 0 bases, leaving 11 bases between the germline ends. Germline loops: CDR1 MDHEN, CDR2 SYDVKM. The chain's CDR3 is CASREPEVNTEAFF. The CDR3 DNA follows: TGTGCCAGCAGAGAACCGGAGGTGAACACTGAAGCTTTCTTT. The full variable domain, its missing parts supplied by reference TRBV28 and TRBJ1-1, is DVKVTQSSRYLVKRTGEKVFLECVQDMDHENMFWYRQDPGLGLRLIYFSYDVKMKEKGDIPEGYSVSREKKERFSLILESASTNQTSMYLCASREPEVNTEAFFGQGTRLTVV.

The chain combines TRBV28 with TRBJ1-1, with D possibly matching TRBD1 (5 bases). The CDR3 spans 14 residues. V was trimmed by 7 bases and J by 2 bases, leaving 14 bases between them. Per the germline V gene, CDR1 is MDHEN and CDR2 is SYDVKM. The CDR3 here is CASNHRGGNTEAFF. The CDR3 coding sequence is TGTGCCAGCAACCATCGCGGGGGAAACACTGAAGCTTTCTTT.

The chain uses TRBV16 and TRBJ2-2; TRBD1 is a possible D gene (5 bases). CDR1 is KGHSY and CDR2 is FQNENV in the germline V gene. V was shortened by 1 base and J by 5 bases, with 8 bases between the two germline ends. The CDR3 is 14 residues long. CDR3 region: CASSQFQGTGELFF. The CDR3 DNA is TGTGCCAGCAGCCAATTCCAGGGAACCGGGGAGCTGTTTTTT.

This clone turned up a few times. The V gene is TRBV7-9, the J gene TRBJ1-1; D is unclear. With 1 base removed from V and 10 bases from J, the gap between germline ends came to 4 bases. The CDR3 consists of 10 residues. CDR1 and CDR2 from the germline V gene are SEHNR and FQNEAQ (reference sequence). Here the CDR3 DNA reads TGTGCCAGCAGCTTAGTGACAGCTTTCTTT. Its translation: CASSLVTAFF.

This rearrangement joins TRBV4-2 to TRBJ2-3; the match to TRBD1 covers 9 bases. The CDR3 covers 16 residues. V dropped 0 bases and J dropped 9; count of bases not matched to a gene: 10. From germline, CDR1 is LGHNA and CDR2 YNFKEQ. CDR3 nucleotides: TGTGCCAGCAGCCAAGATGACTCCGATACAGGGGGCACGCAGTATTTT. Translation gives CASSQDDSDTGGTQYF.

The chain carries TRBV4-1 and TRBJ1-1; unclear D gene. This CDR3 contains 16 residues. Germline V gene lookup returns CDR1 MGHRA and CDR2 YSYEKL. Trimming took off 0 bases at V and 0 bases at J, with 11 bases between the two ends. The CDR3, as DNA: TGCGCCAGCAGCCAAGATAAGGATCCAATGAACACTGAAGCTTTCTTT. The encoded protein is CASSQDKDPMNTEAFF.

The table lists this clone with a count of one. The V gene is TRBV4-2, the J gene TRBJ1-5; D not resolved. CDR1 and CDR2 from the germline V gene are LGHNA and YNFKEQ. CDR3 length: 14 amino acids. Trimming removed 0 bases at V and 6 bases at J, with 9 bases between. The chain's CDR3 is CASSQDDGVQPQHF. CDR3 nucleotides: TGTGCCAGCAGCCAAGATGACGGGGTTCAGCCCCAGCATTTT.

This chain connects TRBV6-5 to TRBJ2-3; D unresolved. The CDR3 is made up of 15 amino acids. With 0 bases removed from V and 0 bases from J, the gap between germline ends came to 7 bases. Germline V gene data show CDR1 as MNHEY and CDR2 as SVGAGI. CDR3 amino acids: CASSYSISSTDTQYF. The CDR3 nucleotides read TGTGCCAGCAGTTACTCGATATCTAGCACAGATACGCAGTATTTT.